These T cell receptor beta chains were read from a single sample in a study of blood T cells in healthy people across ages. TCRdb reprocessed the 5' RACE reads with MiXCR, giving one entry per CDR3 protein. The sample yields over 1,500,000 distinct CDR3 sequences, approximately 40% seen once. The specimen sequenced was blood. The source is a human donor in good health. The CDR3 runs from the conserved cysteine through the conserved F or W. D genes are given only for firm matches. For some rows the clone size is stated as once, few or many, or as a class when expanded; others skip it.

d_gene	v_gene	j_gene	abundance	CDR3nt	CDR3aa
NA	TRBV15	TRBJ2-1	few	TGTGCCACCAGTACGGGTGTAGCTGGTAATGAGCAGTTCTTC	CATSTGVAGNEQFF
TRBD2	TRBV14	TRBJ2-4	NA	TGTGCCAGCAGCCAAGAACTAGCGGGGGCGAAAAACATTCAGTACTTC	CASSQELAGAKNIQYF
NA	TRBV5-1	TRBJ1-2	few	TGCGCCAGCAGCTTACTAGTTAGGGATGATGGCTACACCTTC	CASSLLVRDDGYTF
NA	TRBV21-1	TRBJ2-7	NA	TGTGCCAGCAGCAATACGAGGGGATCCTGCGAGCAGTACTTC	CASSNTRGSCEQYF
TRBD2	TRBV3-1	TRBJ2-1	NA	TGTACCAGCAGCCATCAACTAGCGGGGAGCTCCTACAATGAGCAGTTCTTC	CTSSHQLAGSSYNEQFF
NA	TRBV5-1	TRBJ2-7	NA	TGCGCCAGCAGCTTGGATCAGGCTCTCCTCTACGAGCAGTACTTC	CASSLDQALLYEQYF
TRBD2	TRBV12-5	TRBJ2-1	few	TGTGCTAGTGGTTCACCAGCGGGGGGGCCGAAGTTTGAGCAGTTCTTC	CASGSPAGGPKFEQFF
NA	TRBV4-3	TRBJ1-2	NA	TGCGCCAGCAGCCAAGAGTGGATGGGTGGCTACACCTTC	CASSQEWMGGYTF
NA	TRBV7-9	TRBJ2-7	NA	TGTGCCAGCAGCGGACCCTCCGGTGCCCTCTACGAGCAGTACTTC	CASSGPSGALYEQYF
TRBD1	TRBV20-1	TRBJ2-3	NA	TGCAGTGCTATGGACAGGAGAGTTGGCGATACGCAGTATTTT	CSAMDRRVGDTQYF
TRBD2	TRBV7-2	TRBJ2-5	NA	TGTGCCAGCAGCTTACCTCGAGCGGGGGGCGTGGAGACCCAGTACTTC	CASSLPRAGGVETQYF
NA	TRBV5-1	TRBJ1-3	once	TGCGCCAGCAGCTTGTCGGGGGTTGGAAACACCATATATTTT	CASSLSGVGNTIYF
TRBD1	TRBV24-1	TRBJ1-2	NA	TGTGCCACCAGTGACACCAGGGGGAGTCGTGGCTACACCTTC	CATSDTRGSRGYTF
NA	TRBV20-1	TRBJ2-7	NA	TGCAGTGCTAGAGGTTTGGCAATTAGCTCCTACGAGCAGTACTTC	CSARGLAISSYEQYF
NA	TRBV12-3/TRBV12-4	TRBJ1-6	few	TGTGCCAGCAGCCTCGACGGTGTCTATTCACCCCTCCACTTT	CASSLDGVYSPLHF
TRBD1	TRBV4-3	TRBJ2-3	NA	TGCGCCAGCAGCCAAACAGGGGGTGCATATGTAGCGCAGTATTTT	CASSQTGGAYVAQYF
NA	TRBV5-1	TRBJ1-1	NA	TGCACCAGCAGCTGGACCTCAGGGGTGGACACTGAAGCTTTCTTT	CTSSWTSGVDTEAFF
NA	TRBV4-1	TRBJ2-7	NA	TGCGCCAGCAGCCAAGATAGTCTGGGCCAGGGTTACGAGCAGTACTTC	CASSQDSLGQGYEQYF
NA	TRBV29-1	TRBJ2-7	NA	TGCAGCGTCCAGAAGTCCGGGAGCTACGAGCAGTACTTC	CSVQKSGSYEQYF
NA	TRBV5-5	TRBJ2-7	few	TGTGCCAGCAGCCCTTACCTCTACGAGCAGTACTTC	CASSPYLYEQYF
TRBD1	TRBV12-3/TRBV12-4	TRBJ1-2	NA	TGTGCCAGCAGTCCGGACAGGGGATTGGGTACTGGCTACACCTTC	CASSPDRGLGTGYTF
TRBD1	TRBV11-2	TRBJ1-2	few	TGTGCCAGCAGCATACTACGACAGGGAGATGGCTACACCTTC	CASSILRQGDGYTF
NA	TRBV2	TRBJ2-3	NA	TGTGCCAGCAGTGAACTGGGACCCCCAGATACGCAGTATTTT	CASSELGPPDTQYF
TRBD2	TRBV11-3	TRBJ2-1	few	TGTGCCAGCAGCTTCGGGGGGGTTTACACGGGCAATGAGCAGTTCTTC	CASSFGGVYTGNEQFF
TRBD1	TRBV20-1	TRBJ1-4	NA	TGCAGTGCTAGAGATCGGCGGCAGGGGGATGAAAAACTGTTTTTT	CSARDRRQGDEKLFF
NA	TRBV4-2	TRBJ2-7	NA	TGTGCCAGCAGCCCAATTACCGGGACCGGGATCTACGAGCAGTACTTC	CASSPITGTGIYEQYF
TRBD1	TRBV12-5	TRBJ2-3	few	TGTGCTAGTGGCCCCGGGACAGGGTACACAGATACGCAGTATTTT	CASGPGTGYTDTQYF
NA	TRBV19	TRBJ2-5	NA	TGTGCCAGTAGTATAGATTGGGCCGGGGGAGGAGAGACCCAGTACTTC	CASSIDWAGGGETQYF
NA	TRBV7-2	TRBJ2-7	many	TGTGCCAGCAGCTATAGGGACTTCTCCTACGAGCAGTACTTC	CASSYRDFSYEQYF
TRBD1	TRBV29-1	TRBJ1-1	NA	TGCAGCACCACAGGGGGGAACACTGAAGCTTTCTTT	CSTTGGNTEAFF
NA	TRBV12-3/TRBV12-4	TRBJ2-5	few	TGTGCCAGCAGTTTAGGCTTCCCAGGGGGGATTAAAGAGACCCAGTACTTC	CASSLGFPGGIKETQYF
NA	TRBV5-1	TRBJ2-7	NA	TGCGCCGGCAGCTTGGTCAGCAGGGGTGCCGCCTATGAGCAGTACTTC	CAGSLVSRGAAYEQYF
NA	TRBV7-3	TRBJ1-2	NA	TGTGCCAGCAGCTCCTACAGGGATTCTCATGACTACACCTTC	CASSSYRDSHDYTF
TRBD1	TRBV20-1	TRBJ2-1	NA	TGCAGTGCTAACTCCGGGACAGGGGGCTACAATGAGCAGTTCTTC	CSANSGTGGYNEQFF
NA	TRBV7-6	TRBJ2-1	NA	TGTGCCAGCAGTATGGACTTAAGCTCCTACAATGAGCAGTTCTTC	CASSMDLSSYNEQFF
NA	TRBV2	TRBJ1-5	NA	TGTGCCAGCGGGGGACGGCGGTACAATCAGCCCCAGCATTTT	CASGGRRYNQPQHF
NA	TRBV21-1	TRBJ1-4	few	TGTGCCAGCAGCACTTTAAAGGGGCAAATGGAAAAACTGTTTTTT	CASSTLKGQMEKLFF
NA	TRBV29-1	TRBJ1-6	NA	TGCAGCGCAGGCACAGGGAATTCACCCCTCCACTTT	CSAGTGNSPLHF
NA	TRBV20-1	TRBJ1-4	few	TGCAGTGCTATGGCTAGAGGTGAAAAGCTGTTTTTT	CSAMARGEKLFF
NA	TRBV9	TRBJ2-5	few	TGTGCCAGCAACGTCCCGGGACACGGGGGCCAGTACTTC	CASNVPGHGGQYF
NA	TRBV7-9	TRBJ2-4	NA	TGTGCCAGCAGCCTGATAAACCACGAAAACATTCAGTACTTC	CASSLINHENIQYF
NA	TRBV7-3	TRBJ1-1	NA	TGTGCCAGCAGCTTAGGATCGGAACTATCCCGGACTGAAGCTTTCTTT	CASSLGSELSRTEAFF
NA	TRBV9	TRBJ2-3	NA	TGTGCCAGCAGCGTAGGGATTTTCGGGGGGACAAGAACTCACACAGATACGCAGTATTTT	CASSVGIFGGTRTHTDTQYF
TRBD2	TRBV20-1	TRBJ2-7	NA	TGCAGTGCTAGAGATAGCCCCACTAGCGTCCTGTACGAGCAGTACTTC	CSARDSPTSVLYEQYF
TRBD1	TRBV7-2	TRBJ2-6	NA	TGTGCCAGCAGCTTAGATCCAGGGGGCTCTGGGGCCAACGTCCTGACTTTC	CASSLDPGGSGANVLTF
NA	TRBV27	TRBJ1-5	NA	TGTGCCAGCATATCAAGTAGCAATCAGCCCCAGCATTTT	CASISSSNQPQHF
TRBD2	TRBV30	TRBJ2-1	few	TGTGCCTGGGAACCGGGACTAGCCTACAATGAGCAGTTCTTC	CAWEPGLAYNEQFF
TRBD1	TRBV2	TRBJ2-1	few	TGTGCCAGCAGTGGATCCCACGGGACAGGCTACAATGAGCAGTTCTTC	CASSGSHGTGYNEQFF
TRBD1	TRBV6-1	TRBJ2-7	NA	TGTGCCAGCAGTGCCCGGGACAGGGGGCACCACGAGCAGTACTTC	CASSARDRGHHEQYF
TRBD2	TRBV3-1	TRBJ2-5	NA	TGTGCCAGCAGCCGAGGGATAGCGGGGGGGGAAGAGACCCAGTACTTC	CASSRGIAGGEETQYF
NA	TRBV7-2	TRBJ2-7	NA	TGTGCCAGCAGCTTAGGAGTCAGGGGCTCCTACGAGCAGTACTTC	CASSLGVRGSYEQYF
TRBD1	TRBV30	TRBJ1-5	NA	TGTGCCTGGAGCCGGGACAGGGGTCAGCCCCAGCATTTT	CAWSRDRGQPQHF
NA	TRBV14	TRBJ2-1	few	TGTGCCAGCAGCCAAGATGGGACGGCGCCCAATGAGCAGTTCTTC	CASSQDGTAPNEQFF
NA	TRBV29-1	TRBJ1-2	few	TGCAGCGTCTCAGTACATACTGAATATGGCTACACCTTC	CSVSVHTEYGYTF
NA	TRBV7-2	TRBJ1-5	once	TGTGCCAGCAGCTTGGGTACAGGGCCTGGCATGCCGGATCAGCCCCAGCATTTT	CASSLGTGPGMPDQPQHF
NA	TRBV28	TRBJ2-5	many	TGTGCCAGCAGGGATACAGGAGGCCAAGAGACCCAGTACTTC	CASRDTGGQETQYF